Listed here are 30 T cell receptor beta chains from one sample, sequenced in a study of blood T cell repertoires in COVID-19. TCRdb's table, derived via immunoSEQ multiplex PCR, lists solely in-frame clones and lacks some. The sample yields tens of thousands of clones, roughly 82% seen once. The sequencing sample was made of peripheral blood. The receptors were gathered from an elderly woman with acute or convalescent COVID-19.

The chain carries TRBV15 and TRBJ2-1; TRBD2 matches 9 bases. This CDR3 region has 16 residues. Germline V gives CDR1 LNHNV, CDR2 YYDKDF (reference sequence). Trimming cost V 0 bases and J 3 bases; bases outside gene matches: 3. The CDR3 region is CATSRDSAGGYNEQFF. CDR3 nucleotides: TGTGCCACCAGCAGAGATTCAGCGGGAGGCTACAATGAGCAGTTCTTC.

The rearrangement links TRBV11-2 to TRBJ2-3; 8 bases map to TRBD1. The CDR3 length is 15 residues. In germline, CDR1 is SGHAT, CDR2 FQNNGV. The trim removed 5 bases at V and 3 bases at J, leaving 7 bases unmatched. As DNA, the CDR3 is TGTGCCAGCAGCCCCGGGACAGGATTTACAGATACGCAGTATTTT. It encodes CASSPGTGFTDTQYF.

This clone was counted once. The chain carries TRBV18 and TRBJ2-7; 8 bases fit TRBD1. The germline CDR1 and CDR2 sequences are KGHSH and LQKENI. The CDR3 extends over 13 amino acids. V lost 3 bases, J lost 7 bases, and 5 bases stayed unmatched. CDR3: CASSPGQGREQYF. The CDR3 nucleotides read TGTGCCAGCTCACCCGGACAGGGTCGAGAGCAGTACTTC.

This chain connects TRBV28 to TRBJ1-2; D is perhaps TRBD1 (6 bases). V was shortened by 5 bases and J by 4 bases, with 14 bases between the two germline ends. This CDR3 is 14 amino acids long. Germline V lookup: CDR1 MDHEN, CDR2 SYDVKM. The CDR3 loop is CASSEGHLIYGYTF. Here the CDR3 DNA reads TGTGCCAGCAGTGAGGGACACCTGATCTATGGCTACACCTTC.

The CDR3 reads CASSPGLANYGYTF. CDR3 nucleotide sequence: TGCGCCAGCAGCCCAGGACTGGCTAACTATGGCTACACCTTC. J is TRBJ1-2 and V is TRBV5-1; D not resolved. Germline CDR1 reads SGHRS; CDR2 reads YFSETQ. This CDR3 spans 14 amino acids. V was clipped by 4 bases and J by 0 bases, with 10 bases between them.

V usage is TRBV27 and J usage is TRBJ2-7; 10 bases fit TRBD2. This CDR3 has 18 amino acids. CDR1 MNHEY and CDR2 SMNVEV come from the germline V gene (reference sequence). The V gene end was trimmed by 5 bases and the J gene end by 3 bases; junction bases not matched to a gene: 16. The CDR3 reads CASSGGWGSSGSVYEQYF. CDR3 sequence (DNA): TGTGCCAGCAGTGGGGGGTGGGGGTCTAGCGGGAGTGTCTACGAGCAGTACTTC.

The CDR3 spells CASSLGVRALSPEQFF. The CDR3 DNA sequence: TGTGCCAGCAGCTTAGGGGTCAGGGCTCTGAGCCCAGAGCAGTTCTTC. The chain combines TRBV11-2 with TRBJ2-1, with a weak D call TRBD1 (5 bases). The germline gives CDR1 SGHAT, CDR2 FQNNGV. CDR3 length: 16 amino acids. The V and J ends lost 1 base and 10 bases respectively, with 20 bases between them. Complete variable domain (other parts from reference TRBV11-2 and TRBJ2-1): EAGVAQSPRYKIIEKRQSVAFWCNPISGHATLYWYQQILGQGPKLLIQFQNNGVVDDSQLPKDRFSAERLKGVDSTLKIQPAKLEDSAVYLCASSLGVRALSPEQFFGPGTRLTVL.

Comment on this clone: This sample also contains other DNA sequences that code for the same CDR3. The gene calls are TRBV10-2 and TRBJ2-7; D is undetermined. The V gene's germline CDR1 is WSHSY and CDR2 SAAADI. This CDR3 is 12 amino acids long. The germline V and J ends were trimmed by 3 bases and 3 bases, with 6 bases remaining between them. The CDR3 region is CASSELNYEQYF. The CDR3 DNA sequence: TGCGCCAGCAGTGAACTCAACTACGAGCAGTACTTC.

The chain links TRBV6-2 or TRBV6-3 to TRBJ2-5; 8 bases are shared with TRBD2. The germline V gene encodes CDR1 MNHEY and CDR2 SVGEGT. The CDR3 has 17 amino acids. The ends lost 2 bases at V and 0 bases at J; junction bases unmatched: 8. The CDR3 DNA sequence: TGTGCCAGCAGTTACGGGGGGCTAGCGGGCCACCAAGAGACCCAGTACTTC. Translation: CASSYGGLAGHQETQYF.

The genes are TRBV24-1 and TRBJ2-5; D remains unclear. This CDR3 has 13 residues. V dropped 6 bases and J dropped 1 base, with 8 bases sitting between them. The germline gives CDR1 KGHDR, CDR2 SFDVKD. The CDR3 here is CATSFSGQETQYF. CDR3 nucleotide sequence: TGTGCCACCAGTTTTTCAGGCCAAGAGACCCAGTACTTC.

This clone was recorded a few times. The chain carries TRBV9 and TRBJ1-2, with 7 bases aligning to TRBD1. The CDR3 length is 14 residues. J gave up 8 bases and V 3 bases, and 10 bases lay outside the gene matches. The germline V gene encodes CDR1 SGDLS and CDR2 YYNGEE. The CDR3, as DNA: TGTGCCAGCAGCGGCCGACAGGGAACGAACGGCTACACCTTC. Translated: CASSGRQGTNGYTF.

The J gene is TRBJ2-7, the V gene TRBV10-2; 8 nucleotides align to TRBD2. This CDR3 contains 13 residues. V dropped 5 bases and J dropped 6; count of bases not matched to a gene: 6. Germline CDR1 and CDR2: WSHSY and SAAADI. CDR3 region: CASSSGRVGEQYF. The CDR3 nucleotides read TGCGCCAGCAGTAGCGGGAGAGTGGGCGAGCAGTACTTC.

This clone was seen just once. This rearrangement joins TRBV6-5 to TRBJ1-4; TRBD1 aligns across 9 bases. This CDR3 is built from 14 residues. Germline V gene data show CDR1 as MNHEY and CDR2 as SVGAGI. J lost 6 bases, V lost 6 bases, and 5 bases had no gene match. The CDR3 is CASSPGTGYEKLFF. CDR3 DNA sequence: TGTGCCAGCAGCCCAGGGACAGGGTATGAAAAACTGTTTTTT.

The chain joins TRBV15 to TRBJ1-6; D perhaps matches TRBD1 (5 bases). This CDR3 is 17 amino acids long. Trimming left V 0 bases short and J 0 bases short, with 9 bases between. Per germline, CDR1 LNHNV and CDR2 YYDKDF (reference sequence). For the CDR3, the DNA is TGTGCCACCAGCAGAGATGGGGGGAGCTCCTATAATTCACCCCTCCACTTT. Translating gives CATSRDGGSSYNSPLHF.

This clone appeared a single time. This chain links TRBV7-8 with TRBJ1-2; D is ambiguous. V was pared by 0 bases and J by 2 bases, with 10 bases between. Germline V lookup: CDR1 SGHVS, CDR2 FQNEAQ. This CDR3 is 15 amino acids long. The chain's CDR3 is CASSLALGRNYGYTF. DNA of the CDR3: TGTGCCAGCAGCTTAGCCTTGGGCCGAAACTATGGCTACACCTTC.

This chain uses TRBV11-2 with TRBJ2-1; 12 bases align to TRBD2. The V gene's germline CDR1 is SGHAT and CDR2 FQNNGV. Trimming removed 7 bases from V and 6 bases from J; junction bases left unmatched: 19. The CDR3 length is 19 residues. The CDR3 DNA sequence: TGTGCCAGCAAGCTCGGGCTAGCGGGAGGGGGGGCGGTACTCAATGAGCAGTTCTTC. Its translation: CASKLGLAGGGAVLNEQFF.

The CDR3 DNA is TGCGCCAGCAGCCCATGGGGGGTAAACACCGGGGAGCTGTTTTTT. It translates to CASSPWGVNTGELFF. The rearrangement joins TRBV5-1 to TRBJ2-2, with a possible D match to TRBD2 (6 bases). Germline V lookup: CDR1 SGHRS, CDR2 YFSETQ. Trimming shortened V by 4 bases and J by 2 bases, and 12 bases separated the two germline ends. The CDR3 is 15 residues long.

This clone was detected once. The V and J genes are TRBV7-2 and TRBJ2-3; D perhaps matches TRBD2 (6 bases). CDR3 length: 17 amino acids. V was trimmed by 5 bases and J by 2 bases, leaving 20 bases between them. Germline values: CDR1 SGHTA, CDR2 FQGNSA. CDR3 region: CASSPRERVAPTDTQYF. The CDR3 nucleotides are TGTGCCAGCAGCCCCCGGGAGCGGGTAGCCCCCACAGATACGCAGTATTTT.

This clone showed up just once. V and J are TRBV6-2 or TRBV6-3 and TRBJ2-7; 10 nucleotides agree with TRBD1. J was trimmed by 5 bases and V by 5 bases; bases with no gene match: 6. The germline V gene has CDR1 MNHEY and CDR2 SVGEGT. The CDR3 runs to 14 residues. The CDR3 sequence: CASSKDRGSDEQYF. In nucleotides, the CDR3 is TGTGCCAGCAGTAAGGACAGGGGGTCTGACGAGCAGTACTTC.

The genes are TRBV19 and TRBJ1-1; D is ambiguous. Trimming left V 3 bases short and J 1 base short, with 9 bases between. Germline loops: CDR1 LNHDA, CDR2 SQIVND (reference sequence). This CDR3 spans 14 amino acids. This CDR3 is CASSMGAGNTEAFF. The CDR3 region has the DNA TGTGCCAGTAGTATGGGTGCAGGGAACACTGAAGCTTTCTTT.

The CDR3 region is CASIPAGGPVAREQYF. Here the CDR3 DNA reads TGTGCCAGCATCCCCGCGGGGGGCCCCGTAGCCAGGGAGCAGTACTTC. The chain uses TRBV5-5 and TRBJ2-7; 8 bases agree with TRBD2. The CDR3 consists of 16 residues. V dropped 6 bases and J dropped 7; count of bases not matched to a gene: 18. Germline CDR1 and CDR2: SGHKS and YYEKEE (reference sequence).

This clone came up a few times. The chain links TRBV11-1 to TRBJ1-2, with 9 bases that match TRBD1. The ends lost 2 bases at V and 4 bases at J; junction bases unmatched: 5. The germline V gene encodes CDR1 SGHAT and CDR2 FQDESV (reference sequence). This CDR3 contains 15 residues. CDR3 region: CASSLSQGAGYGYTF. CDR3 bases: TGTGCCAGCAGCTTATCACAGGGGGCCGGCTATGGCTACACCTTC.

J is TRBJ2-7 and V is TRBV24-1; TRBD1 might be the D (7 bases). The CDR3 is 14 amino acids. CDR1 and CDR2 from the germline V gene are KGHDR and SFDVKD. Trimming pared 1 base from V and 5 bases from J, leaving 11 bases between. This CDR3 reads CATSDFPGGNEQYF. The CDR3 nucleotides read TGTGCCACCAGTGATTTTCCAGGGGGGAACGAGCAGTACTTC.

The V and J genes are TRBV29-1 and TRBJ2-2, with TRBD2 matching over 9 bases. This CDR3 has 13 residues. Unmatched junction bases numbered 4, after V lost 5 bases and J lost 6 bases. Looked up from germline, CDR1 is SQVTM and CDR2 is ANQGSEA. CDR3 in amino acids: CSVFAGGPGELFF. CDR3 DNA sequence: TGCAGCGTTTTCGCGGGAGGGCCCGGGGAGCTGTTTTTT.

The chain carries TRBV7-2 and TRBJ2-5; 8 bases match TRBD2. CDR3 size: 15 residues. From germline, CDR1 is SGHTA and CDR2 FQGNSA. After removal of 6 bases from V and 9 bases from J, the junction contained 15 bases not matched to a gene. This CDR3 is CASREGLAGPEAQYF. CDR3 bases: TGTGCCAGCAGAGAGGGGCTAGCGGGCCCGGAAGCCCAGTACTTC.

This clone was observed once. The chain uses TRBV11-3 and TRBJ1-1; 8 bases agree with TRBD1. J gave up 0 bases and V 4 bases, and 1 base lay outside the gene matches. Per germline, CDR1 SGHNT and CDR2 YENEEA. The CDR3 has 14 amino acids. The CDR3 loop reads CASSSTGVNTEAFF. DNA for the CDR3: TGTGCCAGCAGCTCGACAGGGGTGAACACTGAAGCTTTCTTT.

The rearrangement joins TRBV6-2 or TRBV6-3 to TRBJ1-2; TRBD1 might be the D (6 bases). Germline V CDR1 and CDR2: MNHEY, SVGEGT. V was shortened by 4 bases and J by 1 base, with 13 bases between the two germline ends. This CDR3 comprises 15 residues. The CDR3 spells CASSSTTGFNYGYTF. The CDR3 DNA is TGTGCCAGCAGTTCGACGACAGGTTTTAACTATGGCTACACCTTC.

There are a few counts of this clone. CDR3 sequence reads: CAWSVKEGGGGYTF. CDR3 nucleotide sequence: TGTGCCTGGAGTGTAAAAGAAGGGGGCGGAGGCTACACCTTC. The rearrangement joins TRBV30 to TRBJ1-2; 7 bases are shared with TRBD1. CDR1 is GTSNPN, CDR2 SVGIG, per germline (reference sequence). The V gene end was trimmed by 0 bases and the J gene end by 8 bases; junction bases not matched to a gene: 9. The CDR3 runs to 14 residues.

The chain carries TRBV5-1 and TRBJ2-2, with 8 bases aligning to TRBD1. CDR3 length equals 16 residues. Germline CDR1 SGHRS, CDR2 YFSETQ. V lost 4 bases, J lost 3 bases, and 8 bases stayed unmatched. CDR3 region: CASSHARGLDTGELFF. In DNA form, the CDR3 reads TGCGCCAGCAGCCACGCCAGGGGGCTGGACACCGGGGAGCTGTTTTTT.

The J gene is TRBJ1-2, the V gene TRBV5-6; 9 positions agree with TRBD1. CDR1 SGHDT and CDR2 YYEEEE come from the germline V gene. The CDR3 runs to 15 residues. V trimming: 4 bases; J trimming: 3 bases; junction bases outside the gene matches: 7. As DNA, the CDR3 is TGTGCCAGCAGCCAGACAGGGGGGAGCGACTATGGCTACACCTTC. Its protein is CASSQTGGSDYGYTF. Supplemented by reference TRBV5-6 and TRBJ1-2, the full variable domain reads DAGVTQSPTHLIKTRGQQVTLRCSPKSGHDTVSWYQQALGQGPQFIFQYYEEEERQRGNFPDRFSGHQFPNYSSELNVNALLLGDSALYLCASSQTGGSDYGYTFGSGTRLTVV.